These T cell receptor beta chains were read from a single sample in a study of blood T cell repertoires in COVID-19. Generated by immunoSEQ multiplex PCR, the TCRdb table keeps only in-frame clones and is missing some. Found here are about 200,000 clones, roughly 84% of them singletons; the top ten hold approximately 3%. Material for sequencing was PBMCs or T cells enriched from blood (not recorded which). Every receptor here comes from a young woman who had been exposed to COVID-19. CDR3s include the opening cysteine and the closing phenylalanine or tryptophan.

v_gene	j_gene	CDR3aa
TRBV7-8	TRBJ1-6	CASTPRERDSPLHF
TRBV19	TRBJ2-5	CASSIGTSGGDETQYF
TRBV5-4	TRBJ2-5	CASSLEVGRQETQYF
TRBV7-9	TRBJ1-2	CASSRSRDGYTF
TRBV27	TRBJ1-6	CASSFGGQSFYNSPLHF
TRBV4-1	TRBJ1-1	CASSGQLNTEAFF
TRBV4-3	TRBJ2-7	CASSQGPSTSGLTGEQYF
TRBV5-8	TRBJ1-5	CASSQGTYSNQPQHF
TRBV2	TRBJ2-7	CASSATGPYEQYF
TRBV7-2	TRBJ1-2	CASSLYGGVGYTF
TRBV14	TRBJ1-2	CASSQEQGAAYGYTF
TRBV9	TRBJ1-2	CASSVVPGEGYGYTF